The rows below give T cell receptor beta chains drawn from one sample of a study of Graves' ophthalmopathy and Graves' hyperthyroidism. From the multiplex PCR reads, TCRdb called clonotypes with MiXCR, one entry per CDR3 protein. The table lists 500,000 to 700,000 distinct CDR3 sequences, roughly 40% of them singletons. Sample: peripheral blood or thyroid tissue (not recorded which). The receptor source for this set is an adult man with Graves' hyperthyroidism. CDR3s include the opening cysteine and the closing phenylalanine or tryptophan. The D gene is left open where the match is weak. Clone size is given for some rows only: seen once, a few or many times, or a class if the clone is expanded.

j_call,d_call,clone_size,v_call,cdr3_aa,cdr3_nt
TRBJ2-2,TRBD1,few,TRBV3-1,CASRDGQGRSGELFF,TGTGCCAGCAGAGACGGACAGGGACGATCCGGGGAGCTGTTTTTT
TRBJ1-5,-,-,TRBV10-3,CAISESGGGYQPQHF,TGTGCCATCAGTGAGTCGGGTGGGGGGTATCAGCCCCAGCATTTT
TRBJ2-1,TRBD1,few,TRBV20-1,CSASMGQGQFF,TGCAGTGCTAGTATGGGACAGGGGCAGTTCTTC
TRBJ2-7,TRBD1,-,TRBV10-3,CAISDGQGGYYEQYF,TGTGCCATCAGTGACGGACAGGGAGGTTACTACGAGCAGTACTTC
TRBJ1-2,-,many,TRBV6-1,CASTPLDRNYGYTF,TGTGCCAGCACCCCCCTCGACAGGAACTATGGCTACACCTTC
TRBJ2-2,-,-,TRBV4-1,CASSQAGANTGELFF,TGCGCCAGCAGCCAAGCAGGGGCGAACACCGGGGAGCTGTTTTTT
TRBJ2-7,TRBD2,many,TRBV7-6,CASSPPGLARVYEQYF,TGTGCCAGCAGCCCGCCGGGACTAGCGCGAGTCTACGAGCAGTACTTC
TRBJ1-5,-,-,TRBV7-9,CASSPSGGKHF,TGTGCCAGCAGCCCCAGTGGTGGCAAACATTTT
TRBJ2-1,TRBD2,-,TRBV19,CASRDLLAAHHNEQFF,TGTGCCAGTAGGGACCTACTAGCGGCCCACCACAATGAGCAGTTCTTC
TRBJ2-7,-,many,TRBV5-1,CASSLDTGVGNEQYF,TGCGCCAGCAGCTTGGACACGGGGGTAGGGAACGAGCAGTACTTC
TRBJ2-5,TRBD2,-,TRBV6-5,CASSLLAGQETQCF,TGTGCCAGCAGTTTACTAGCGGGCCAAGAGACCCAGTGCTTC
TRBJ2-7,-,once,TRBV20-1,CSAVGAPYEQYF,TGCAGTGCCGTGGGGGCCCCATACGAGCAGTACTTC
TRBJ2-3,TRBD2,few,TRBV29-1,CSVDGSGGESTDTQYF,TGCAGCGTTGACGGTAGCGGGGGGGAGAGCACAGATACGCAGTATTTT
TRBJ1-2,TRBD1,once,TRBV12-3/TRBV12-4,CASSRTGPNGYTF,TGTGCCAGCAGTCGGACAGGCCCCAATGGCTACACCTTC
TRBJ1-5,TRBD1,many,TRBV20-1,CSAEDRGTDQPQHF,TGCAGTGCTGAAGACAGGGGGACCGATCAGCCCCAGCATTTT
TRBJ1-2,TRBD1,few,TRBV28,CASSFTQGADYGYTF,TGTGCCAGCAGTTTTACACAGGGGGCTGACTATGGCTACACCTTC
TRBJ1-1,-,-,TRBV29-1,CSSRNRDTEAFF,TGCAGCAGCCGGAACAGGGACACTGAAGCTTTCTTT
TRBJ1-3,-,few,TRBV6-1,CASSEVRASGNTIYF,TGTGCCAGCAGTGAAGTGAGGGCTTCGGGAAACACCATATATTTT
TRBJ2-5,TRBD2,once,TRBV7-9,CASSPRQGGTSGEETQYF,TGTGCCAGCTCACCACGTCAGGGAGGAACTAGCGGAGAAGAGACCCAGTACTTC
TRBJ2-2,TRBD1,many,TRBV24-1,CATSPTGDTGELFF,TGTGCCACCAGCCCGACAGGGGACACCGGGGAGCTGTTTTTT
TRBJ2-7,-,many,TRBV7-8,CASSMDPMGAQYF,TGTGCCAGCAGCATGGACCCTATGGGGGCGCAGTACTTC
TRBJ1-2,-,many,TRBV4-1,CASSQVDRPGYTF,TGCGCCAGCAGCCAAGTGGACCGACCGGGCTACACCTTC
TRBJ2-7,TRBD2,many,TRBV5-1,CASSLGLAGASYEQYF,TGCGCCAGCAGCTTGGGCCTAGCGGGAGCATCCTACGAGCAGTACTTC
TRBJ2-2,TRBD1,-,TRBV7-2,CASRQGQGPSGELFF,TGTGCCAGCAGACAGGGACAGGGTCCCTCCGGGGAGCTGTTTTTT
TRBJ1-1,-,-,TRBV6-5,CASSYTRRTAGTEAFF,TGTGCCAGCAGTTACACGCGCAGGACGGCTGGCACTGAAGCTTTCTTT
TRBJ2-5,TRBD1,-,TRBV25-1,CASSEPGQGGETQYF,TGTGCCAGCAGTGAACCCGGACAGGGCGGAGAGACCCAGTACTTC
TRBJ2-2,-,-,TRBV3-1,CASSQDGTGELFF,TGTGCCAGCAGCCAAGATGGCACCGGGGAGCTGTTTTTT
TRBJ1-5,TRBD1,-,TRBV20-1,CSARDRGASNQPQHF,TGCAGTGCTAGGGACAGGGGAGCCAGCAATCAGCCCCAGCATTTT
TRBJ1-3,TRBD1,few,TRBV5-4,CASSPIGQGGNTIYF,TGTGCCAGCAGCCCAATCGGACAGGGCGGGAACACCATATATTTT
TRBJ1-1,-,many,TRBV20-1,CSARYADSLNTEAFF,TGCAGTGCTAGGTACGCGGACAGTCTGAACACTGAAGCTTTCTTT
TRBJ2-5,-,-,TRBV24-1,CATSDLAAQGIQYF,TGTGCCACCAGTGATTTAGCGGCCCAAGGGATCCAGTACTTC
TRBJ1-5,-,many,TRBV19,CASRSRDTSNQPQHF,TGTGCCAGTAGAAGCCGGGACACAAGCAATCAGCCCCAGCATTTT
TRBJ1-2,-,many,TRBV12-3/TRBV12-4,CASSLGSGQPYGYTF,TGTGCCAGCAGTTTAGGGTCGGGGCAGCCCTATGGCTACACCTTC
TRBJ2-7,-,many,TRBV7-9,CASSPLGALAYEQYF,TGTGCCAGCAGCCCCCTTGGGGCCCTCGCCTACGAGCAGTACTTC
TRBJ1-1,-,-,TRBV30,CAWSRWGEDTEAFF,TGTGCCTGGAGTCGGTGGGGGGAGGACACTGAAGCTTTCTTT
TRBJ2-7,-,once,TRBV4-1,CASGQAWAGTTYEQYF,TGCGCCAGCGGCCAAGCCTGGGCAGGGACCACCTACGAGCAGTACTTC
TRBJ1-1,-,many,TRBV7-9,CASSLDRVRAFF,TGTGCCAGCAGCTTAGATAGGGTACGGGCTTTCTTT
TRBJ2-7,TRBD1,many,TRBV12-5,CASGTGQYEQYF,TGTGCTAGTGGGACAGGGCAATACGAGCAGTACTTC
TRBJ2-1,TRBD2,-,TRBV20-1,CSARDWSGRGEQFF,TGCAGTGCTAGGGATTGGAGCGGGAGAGGTGAGCAGTTCTTC
TRBJ1-2,TRBD1,many,TRBV7-9,CASSSYGTGDGYTF,TGTGCCAGCAGCTCCTACGGGACAGGGGATGGCTACACCTTC
TRBJ1-6,-,-,TRBV7-9,CASSPTLNSPLHF,TGTGCCAGCAGCCCTACACTAAATTCACCCCTCCACTTT
TRBJ1-4,-,-,TRBV9,CASSVAGYRPNEKLFF,TGTGCCAGCAGCGTAGCTGGATACCGTCCCAATGAAAAACTGTTTTTT
TRBJ1-1,-,-,TRBV29-1,CSSTQDRLNTEAFF,TGCAGCAGCACCCAAGACAGGCTGAACACTGAAGCTTTCTTT
TRBJ2-5,-,-,TRBV24-1,CATSAREAGRGETQYF,TGTGCCACCAGTGCTAGAGAGGCGGGCAGAGGGGAGACCCAGTACTTC
TRBJ2-2,-,-,TRBV29-1,CSAGKDGNTGELFF,TGCAGCGCTGGGAAAGACGGGAACACCGGGGAGCTGTTTTTT
TRBJ1-4,TRBD1,-,TRBV5-1,CASSLGTGNNEKLFF,TGCGCCAGCAGCCTCGGGACAGGTAACAATGAAAAACTGTTTTTT
TRBJ2-2,TRBD2,many,TRBV20-1,CSASGGRNPGELFF,TGCAGTGCTAGCGGCGGGAGAAACCCCGGGGAGCTGTTTTTT
TRBJ2-5,-,-,TRBV3-1,CASSLKGGLRTIETQYF,TGTGCCAGCAGCCTCAAAGGGGGACTCCGGACCATCGAAACCCAGTACTTC
TRBJ1-1,TRBD1,many,TRBV10-1,CASSLDRGSEAFF,TGCGCCAGCAGCCTGGACAGGGGGTCTGAAGCTTTCTTT
TRBJ2-6,TRBD1,-,TRBV7-9,CASRPTGGSGANVLTF,TGTGCCAGCAGACCCACAGGGGGCTCTGGGGCCAACGTCCTGACTTTC
TRBJ2-7,-,many,TRBV14,CASSQDQGRFYEQYF,TGTGCCAGCAGCCAAGATCAGGGGCGCTTCTACGAGCAGTACTTC
TRBJ2-2,TRBD2,-,TRBV10-1,CASSEFAGGPNTGELFF,TGCGCCAGCAGTGAGTTTGCGGGAGGGCCTAACACCGGGGAGCTGTTTTTT
TRBJ2-7,-,many,TRBV24-1,CATSERGDEQYF,TGTGCCACCAGTGAGAGGGGAGACGAGCAGTACTTC